This T cell receptor (beta chain) comes out of a study of T cell repertoires in cytomegalovirus infection. Each CDR3 protein gets one entry after TCRdb re-called the reads with MiXCR. The sample yields 750,000 to 900,000 distinct CDR3 sequences, roughly 29% seen once. Germline values: CDR1 MNHNS, CDR2 SASEGT. The CDR3 runs 14 residues. J lost 3 bases, V lost 7 bases, and 3 bases had no gene match. Comment on this clonotype: The target antigen is unknown.

This sequence was found in a human donor in good health (CMV status not recorded). Some clones in this sample may be carry-over from other donors' samples. The rearrangement links TRBV6-1 to TRBJ2-1; 10 bases fit TRBD1. The source material was cultured CD8+ T cells from PBMCs, sampled from culture after CMV antigen stimulation. The CDR3 is CASIRTGGYNEQFF. The DNA of the CDR3 is TGTGCCAGCATTAGGACAGGGGGCTACAATGAGCAGTTCTTC.